This T cell receptor beta chain was documented in a study of PD-1 blockade in classical Hodgkin lymphoma. Time point described: cycle 4 day 1 (C4D1), after 5 to 7 weeks of nivolumab. Every single patient, without exception, relapsed after autologous stem cell transplantation, and brentuximab vedotin exposure varied. Starting with thawed PBMCs, CD4+ T cells were purified by magnetic negative selection. Germline CDR1 and CDR2: MNHNY and SVGAGI (reference sequence). The CDR3 consists of 16 residues. After removal of 2 bases from V and 0 bases from J, the junction contained 4 bases not matched to a gene. Whole-study findings and limits: Relapsed/refractory patients reportedly had the lowest baseline TCR diversity, below newly diagnosed patients, who were below healthy donors.

In regard to this clone: Its antigen is currently unknown.

TCRdb keeps only in-frame clones here, not all; method: immunoSEQ multiplex PCR. The sample has about 17,000 clones; roughly three quarters are singletons. This sample comprised CD4+ T cells from blood, obtained before the fourth cycle of nivolumab. The chain uses TRBV6-6 and TRBJ2-3; 8 bases are a match to TRBD1. The sequence was collected from a human donor with classical Hodgkin lymphoma. The DNA for the CDR3 is TGTGCCAGCAGTTACAGCCAGGGGGCTAGCACAGATACGCAGTATTTT. It specifies CASSYSQGASTDTQYF.